This TCR beta chain is from a study of cytomegalovirus exposure and HLA in healthy donors. General study points: Reports indicated that the classifier achieved high specificity and sensitivity in diagnosing cytomegalovirus status. The study had only CMV serostatus as immune exposure information.

Comments on this clone: The antigen remains unidentified.

With 7 bases removed from V and 4 bases from J, the gap between germline ends came to 11 bases. CDR3 size: 12 residues. Per the germline V gene, CDR1 is GTSNPN and CDR2 is SVGIG (reference sequence). Primers for the PCR totalled 60 Vbeta and 13 Jbeta. Repertoires were generated with immunoSEQ multiplex PCR, while TCRdb's copy carries only in-frame clones and drops some. This table has under 200,000 clones, 70% to 85% appearing once. Sampled while nominally healthy, donors likely had unrecorded immune exposures. The rearrangement uses TRBV30 and TRBJ1-3; D gene ambiguous. The sequenced material came from PBMCs. This clonotype was obtained from a man between 40 and 49 years old in good health and CMV-seronegative. CDR3 in amino acids: CASTAGGNTIYF. The CDR3 nucleotides are TGTGCCTCCACCGCCGGGGGAAACACCATATATTTT.